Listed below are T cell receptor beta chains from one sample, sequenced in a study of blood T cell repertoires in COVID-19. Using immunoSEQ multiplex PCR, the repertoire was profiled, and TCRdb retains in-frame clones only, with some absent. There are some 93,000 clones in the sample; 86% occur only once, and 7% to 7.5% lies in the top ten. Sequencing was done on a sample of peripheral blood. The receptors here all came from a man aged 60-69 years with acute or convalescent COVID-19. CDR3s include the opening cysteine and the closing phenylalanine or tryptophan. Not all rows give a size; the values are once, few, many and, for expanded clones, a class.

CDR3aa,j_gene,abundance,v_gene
CSVVGSSTGSAYEQYF,TRBJ2-7,NA,TRBV29-1
CASSVLQGARTEAFF,TRBJ1-1,NA,TRBV7-2
CASSFHRGRDTNTEAFF,TRBJ1-1,NA,TRBV5-6
CASLLGRENTGELFF,TRBJ2-2,NA,TRBV13
CASSWGLAGVTYEQYF,TRBJ2-7,NA,TRBV5-6
CAISEGLAGGLSTDTQYF,TRBJ2-3,NA,TRBV10-3
CASSLSGGSTDTQYF,TRBJ2-3,NA,TRBV7-3
CASSLVPRETQYF,TRBJ2-5,NA,TRBV5-5
CASSQGGGGAYNEQFF,TRBJ2-1,NA,TRBV14
CASRRREGYNEQFF,TRBJ2-1,NA,TRBV6-5
CASSLQGSYEQYF,TRBJ2-7,NA,TRBV5-1
CASSSTLGPGGTSNYGYTF,TRBJ1-2,once,TRBV11-2
CAISDIGVTNNEQFF,TRBJ2-1,few,TRBV10-3
CASSSSGTGAEAFF,TRBJ1-1,NA,TRBV5-1
CAISEGKQGGNQPQHF,TRBJ1-5,NA,TRBV10-3
CASSVGVSSSYPYEQYF,TRBJ2-7,NA,TRBV9
CASSIYPSRSGGATYEQYF,TRBJ2-7,once,TRBV19
CASSFGAGDYGYTF,TRBJ1-2,NA,TRBV5-1
CSASPVLPISGNTIYF,TRBJ1-3,NA,TRBV20-1
CASSVGQGFSYEQYF,TRBJ2-7,once,TRBV9
CASSLEGVTRLFF,TRBJ2-2,NA,TRBV5-1
CASSRPGQRGLTYNEQFF,TRBJ2-1,NA,TRBV7-8
CASRKGQNNIQYF,TRBJ2-4,NA,TRBV6-6
CASTRDRVLAGELFF,TRBJ2-2,few,TRBV5-1
CASSQGLAGRNEQFF,TRBJ2-1,NA,TRBV3-1/TRBV3-2
CASSVGTRTAGTEAFF,TRBJ1-1,NA,TRBV9